These T cell receptor beta chains were read from a single sample in a study of blood T cell repertoires in COVID-19. Measured with immunoSEQ multiplex PCR; TCRdb has only the in-frame clones, and not every one. The repertoire holds about 280,000 clones, with about nine tenths as singletons. Sequenced input: peripheral blood. These receptors originate from a woman aged 25 to 39 with COVID-19, enrolled during active disease. Both conserved end residues are part of each CDR3. The order of the fields is CDR3 protein, CDR3 DNA, D gene, V gene, CDR3 length, J gene, clone size. A D gene is named only where the DNA matches it firmly. A row's size may be missing; if present it is once, few, many or a size class.

cdr3_aa: CASSYNAVNNSPLHF
cdr3_nt: TGCGCCAGCAGCTATAACGCGGTCAATAATTCACCCCTCCACTTT
d_call: NA
v_call: TRBV5-1
cdr3_length: 15
j_call: TRBJ1-6
clone_size: NA

cdr3_aa: CASSLTSGGSETQYF
cdr3_nt: TGCGCCAGCAGCCTGACTAGCGGGGGGTCAGAGACCCAGTACTTC
d_call: TRBD2
v_call: TRBV5-1
cdr3_length: 15
j_call: TRBJ2-5
clone_size: NA

cdr3_aa: CASSFGLAGNYEQYF
cdr3_nt: TGTGCCAGCAGTTTTGGACTAGCGGGGAACTACGAGCAGTACTTC
d_call: TRBD2
v_call: TRBV7-2
cdr3_length: 15
j_call: TRBJ2-7
clone_size: NA

cdr3_aa: CASSQTPTGTVYNEQFF
cdr3_nt: TGTGCCAGCAGCCAGACCCCGACCGGGACAGTCTACAATGAGCAGTTCTTC
d_call: TRBD1
v_call: TRBV4-2
cdr3_length: 17
j_call: TRBJ2-1
clone_size: NA

cdr3_aa: CASSLGGQWNEQYF
cdr3_nt: TGTGCCAGCAGCTTGGGGGGACAGTGGAACGAGCAGTACTTC
d_call: NA
v_call: TRBV7-6
cdr3_length: 14
j_call: TRBJ2-7
clone_size: NA

cdr3_aa: CASSQELAKDNEQFF
cdr3_nt: TGCGCCAGCAGCCAAGAACTAGCGAAAGACAATGAGCAGTTCTTC
d_call: TRBD2
v_call: TRBV4-1
cdr3_length: 15
j_call: TRBJ2-1
clone_size: once

cdr3_aa: CASSPNRNTEAFF
cdr3_nt: TGTGCCAGCTCACCGAACAGGAACACTGAAGCTTTCTTT
d_call: NA
v_call: TRBV18
cdr3_length: 13
j_call: TRBJ1-1
clone_size: NA

cdr3_aa: CASSLQTPNTEAFF
cdr3_nt: TGCGCCAGCAGCTTACAGACACCGAACACTGAAGCTTTCTTT
d_call: NA
v_call: TRBV5-1
cdr3_length: 14
j_call: TRBJ1-1
clone_size: few

cdr3_aa: CASTRGPLGEQYF
cdr3_nt: TGTGCCAGCACGCGGGGGCCCCTCGGGGAGCAGTACTTC
d_call: NA
v_call: TRBV3-1/TRBV3-2
cdr3_length: 13
j_call: TRBJ2-7
clone_size: NA

cdr3_aa: CSARGGVGHNEQFF
cdr3_nt: TGCAGCGCCAGAGGGGGTGTGGGTCACAATGAGCAGTTCTTC
d_call: NA
v_call: TRBV29-1
cdr3_length: 14
j_call: TRBJ2-1
clone_size: NA

cdr3_aa: CASSPRFTGDTQYF
cdr3_nt: TGTGCCAGCAGCCCGCGCTTTACAGGGGATACGCAGTATTTT
d_call: NA
v_call: TRBV4-2
cdr3_length: 14
j_call: TRBJ2-3
clone_size: NA

cdr3_aa: CASSVADSLNTEAFF
cdr3_nt: TGTGCCAGCAGTGTGGCGGACAGTTTGAACACTGAAGCTTTCTTT
d_call: NA
v_call: TRBV2
cdr3_length: 15
j_call: TRBJ1-1
clone_size: NA

cdr3_aa: CASSQTRGDSRPTNYGYTF
cdr3_nt: TGTGCCAGCAGCCAAACTAGGGGGGACAGCCGGCCTACTAACTATGGCTACACCTTC
d_call: NA
v_call: TRBV21-1
cdr3_length: 19
j_call: TRBJ1-2
clone_size: NA

cdr3_aa: CATSRGRLGQSPYEQYF
cdr3_nt: TGTGCCACCAGCAGAGGGCGGTTGGGACAGTCCCCCTACGAGCAGTACTTC
d_call: TRBD1
v_call: TRBV15
cdr3_length: 17
j_call: TRBJ2-7
clone_size: NA

cdr3_aa: CASSASTYQPQHF
cdr3_nt: TGTGCCAGCAGTGCGTCCACATATCAGCCCCAGCATTTT
d_call: NA
v_call: TRBV25-1
cdr3_length: 13
j_call: TRBJ1-5
clone_size: NA

cdr3_aa: CASRDFLSSYNEQFF
cdr3_nt: TGTGCCAGCCGGGACTTCCTAAGCTCCTACAATGAGCAGTTCTTC
d_call: NA
v_call: TRBV27
cdr3_length: 15
j_call: TRBJ2-1
clone_size: NA

cdr3_aa: CASRQTGVSTDTQYF
cdr3_nt: TGTGCCAGTAGGCAAACAGGGGTCAGCACAGATACGCAGTATTTT
d_call: TRBD1
v_call: TRBV19
cdr3_length: 15
j_call: TRBJ2-3
clone_size: NA

cdr3_aa: CASSDHRSPLYGYTF
cdr3_nt: TGTGCCAGCAGTGACCACAGGTCCCCACTCTATGGCTACACCTTC
d_call: NA
v_call: TRBV2
cdr3_length: 15
j_call: TRBJ1-2
clone_size: NA

cdr3_aa: CASSPVGEGYGYTF
cdr3_nt: TGTGCCAGCTCACCAGTAGGGGAAGGCTATGGCTACACCTTC
d_call: NA
v_call: TRBV18
cdr3_length: 14
j_call: TRBJ1-2
clone_size: NA

cdr3_aa: CASREGANQETQYF
cdr3_nt: TGCGCCAGCAGGGAGGGGGCCAATCAAGAGACCCAGTACTTC
d_call: NA
v_call: TRBV5-1
cdr3_length: 14
j_call: TRBJ2-5
clone_size: NA

cdr3_aa: CASSGGIRSGQSSNEQFF
cdr3_nt: TGCGCCAGCAGTGGGGGGATTCGTAGCGGCCAATCGAGCAATGAGCAGTTCTTC
d_call: NA
v_call: TRBV10-1
cdr3_length: 18
j_call: TRBJ2-1
clone_size: NA

cdr3_aa: CASSQAGQGGYGYTF
cdr3_nt: TGCGCCAGCAGCCAAGCGGGACAGGGGGGCTATGGCTACACCTTC
d_call: TRBD1
v_call: TRBV4-1
cdr3_length: 15
j_call: TRBJ1-2
clone_size: NA

cdr3_aa: CASSWTGGAGTEAFF
cdr3_nt: TGCGCCAGCAGCTGGACAGGGGGCGCGGGGACTGAAGCTTTCTTT
d_call: TRBD1
v_call: TRBV5-1
cdr3_length: 15
j_call: TRBJ1-1
clone_size: NA

cdr3_aa: CRSSGGPNLGTGELFF
cdr3_nt: TGCAGGTCTAGCGGGGGGCCAAATTTGGGCACCGGGGAGCTGTTTTTT
d_call: TRBD2
v_call: TRBV29-1
cdr3_length: 16
j_call: TRBJ2-2
clone_size: few

cdr3_aa: CASSQGQGLSGNTIYF
cdr3_nt: TGTGCCAGCAGCCAAGGCCAGGGCCTCTCTGGAAACACCATATATTTT
d_call: NA
v_call: TRBV3-1/TRBV3-2
cdr3_length: 16
j_call: TRBJ1-3
clone_size: NA

cdr3_aa: CASSLARGGYEQYF
cdr3_nt: TGTGCCAGCAGCCTTGCAAGGGGCGGTTACGAGCAGTACTTC
d_call: NA
v_call: TRBV14
cdr3_length: 14
j_call: TRBJ2-7
clone_size: NA

cdr3_aa: CASSPTVGEDEQYF
cdr3_nt: TGTGCCAGCAGCCCCACCGTTGGTGAGGATGAGCAGTACTTC
d_call: NA
v_call: TRBV4-2
cdr3_length: 14
j_call: TRBJ2-7
clone_size: few

cdr3_aa: CASSSRGPDTEAFF
cdr3_nt: TGTGCCAGTAGTTCAAGGGGGCCCGACACTGAAGCTTTCTTT
d_call: TRBD1
v_call: TRBV19
cdr3_length: 14
j_call: TRBJ1-1
clone_size: NA

cdr3_aa: CASSSSWGQGATEAFF
cdr3_nt: TGTGCCAGCAGCTCATCCTGGGGGCAGGGGGCGACTGAAGCTTTCTTT
d_call: TRBD1
v_call: TRBV7-9
cdr3_length: 16
j_call: TRBJ1-1
clone_size: NA

cdr3_aa: CASSSTGTPQETQYF
cdr3_nt: TGTGCCAGCAGCTCCACCGGGACACCACAAGAGACCCAGTACTTC
d_call: NA
v_call: TRBV5-4
cdr3_length: 15
j_call: TRBJ2-5
clone_size: NA

cdr3_aa: CASSSFGQGSNQPQHF
cdr3_nt: TGTGCCAGCTCATCTTTCGGACAGGGAAGCAATCAGCCCCAGCATTTT
d_call: TRBD1
v_call: TRBV18
cdr3_length: 16
j_call: TRBJ1-5
clone_size: NA

cdr3_aa: CASSLGSTSGNTIYF
cdr3_nt: TGCGCCAGCAGCCTAGGGAGCACCTCTGGAAACACCATATATTTT
d_call: NA
v_call: TRBV5-1
cdr3_length: 15
j_call: TRBJ1-3
clone_size: once

cdr3_aa: CASSFLNHQTQYF
cdr3_nt: TGTGCCAGCAGTTTCCTAAACCACCAGACCCAGTACTTC
d_call: NA
v_call: TRBV27
cdr3_length: 13
j_call: TRBJ2-5
clone_size: NA

cdr3_aa: CASRAGRYNSPLHF
cdr3_nt: TGTGCCAGCAGGGCGGGGAGGTATAATTCACCCCTCCACTTT
d_call: NA
v_call: TRBV6-5
cdr3_length: 14
j_call: TRBJ1-6
clone_size: NA

cdr3_aa: CASSQDDGMGNTEAFF
cdr3_nt: TGCGCCAGCAGCCAAGATGACGGGATGGGGAACACTGAAGCTTTCTTT
d_call: NA
v_call: TRBV4-1
cdr3_length: 16
j_call: TRBJ1-1
clone_size: NA

cdr3_aa: CASSGANTEAFF
cdr3_nt: TGTGCCAGCTCAGGGGCGAACACTGAAGCTTTCTTT
d_call: NA
v_call: TRBV18
cdr3_length: 12
j_call: TRBJ1-1
clone_size: NA

cdr3_aa: CASSTHRHGELFF
cdr3_nt: TGTGCCAGCAGCACCCACAGACACGGGGAGCTGTTTTTT
d_call: NA
v_call: TRBV7-8
cdr3_length: 13
j_call: TRBJ2-2
clone_size: NA

cdr3_aa: CASSLAEGVVSPLHF
cdr3_nt: TGTGCCAGCAGCTTAGCTGAAGGGGTCGTCTCACCCCTCCACTTT
d_call: NA
v_call: TRBV7-8
cdr3_length: 15
j_call: TRBJ1-6
clone_size: NA

cdr3_aa: CASMRAGAESPLHF
cdr3_nt: TGTGCCAGCATGAGGGCAGGGGCGGAATCACCCCTCCACTTT
d_call: NA
v_call: TRBV27
cdr3_length: 14
j_call: TRBJ1-6
clone_size: NA

cdr3_aa: CASSQLDRPHAWDQYF
cdr3_nt: TGTGCCAGCAGCCAGCTGGACAGGCCACATGCCTGGGACCAGTACTTC
d_call: TRBD1
v_call: TRBV3-1/TRBV3-2
cdr3_length: 16
j_call: TRBJ2-5
clone_size: NA

cdr3_aa: CASSQDYRGSGYEQYF
cdr3_nt: TGTGCCAGCAGCCAAGATTATCGGGGTAGCGGTTACGAGCAGTACTTC
d_call: NA
v_call: TRBV3-1/TRBV3-2
cdr3_length: 16
j_call: TRBJ2-7
clone_size: NA

cdr3_aa: CASSLEQGDTEAFF
cdr3_nt: TGTGCCAGCAGTTTAGAGCAGGGCGATACTGAAGCTTTCTTT
d_call: NA
v_call: TRBV27
cdr3_length: 14
j_call: TRBJ1-1
clone_size: NA

cdr3_aa: CASSPPDGQREKLFF
cdr3_nt: TGTGCCAGCTCACCACCAGACGGCCAGCGTGAAAAACTGTTTTTT
d_call: NA
v_call: TRBV18
cdr3_length: 15
j_call: TRBJ1-4
clone_size: NA

cdr3_aa: CASSLPNEKLFF
cdr3_nt: TGCGCCAGCAGCTTGCCGAATGAAAAACTGTTTTTT
d_call: NA
v_call: TRBV5-1
cdr3_length: 12
j_call: TRBJ1-4
clone_size: NA

cdr3_aa: CASSFGRPIYEQYF
cdr3_nt: TGTGCCAGCAGCTTCGGGAGACCGATCTACGAGCAGTACTTC
d_call: NA
v_call: TRBV3-1/TRBV3-2
cdr3_length: 14
j_call: TRBJ2-7
clone_size: NA

cdr3_aa: CASRAETGAQPQHF
cdr3_nt: TGTGCCAGCAGGGCAGAGACAGGGGCTCAGCCCCAGCATTTT
d_call: TRBD1
v_call: TRBV2
cdr3_length: 14
j_call: TRBJ1-5
clone_size: NA

cdr3_aa: CSVEFTGGRADTQYF
cdr3_nt: TGCAGCGTTGAATTCACGGGGGGTAGGGCAGATACGCAGTATTTT
d_call: TRBD2
v_call: TRBV29-1
cdr3_length: 15
j_call: TRBJ2-3
clone_size: NA

cdr3_aa: CASGYRGPSVYEQFF
cdr3_nt: TGCGCCAGCGGATACAGGGGTCCTTCGGTGTATGAGCAGTTCTTC
d_call: TRBD1
v_call: TRBV5-1
cdr3_length: 15
j_call: TRBJ2-1
clone_size: NA

cdr3_aa: CASSRDRGYEQYF
cdr3_nt: TGCGCCAGCAGCCGGGACAGGGGCTACGAGCAGTACTTC
d_call: TRBD1
v_call: TRBV5-1
cdr3_length: 13
j_call: TRBJ2-7
clone_size: NA

cdr3_aa: CASSFSDRSTNEKLFF
cdr3_nt: TGTGCCAGCAGTTTTTCAGACAGGTCAACTAATGAAAAACTGTTTTTT
d_call: NA
v_call: TRBV6-5
cdr3_length: 16
j_call: TRBJ1-4
clone_size: NA

cdr3_aa: CASSLMGTGGPGGNTIYF
cdr3_nt: TGTGCCAGCAGCCTAATGGGGACAGGGGGTCCAGGGGGAAACACCATATATTTT
d_call: TRBD1
v_call: TRBV7-6
cdr3_length: 18
j_call: TRBJ1-3
clone_size: NA

cdr3_aa: CASSLGQGGTYEQYF
cdr3_nt: TGTGCCAGCAGCCTAGGGCAGGGGGGAACCTACGAGCAGTACTTC
d_call: NA
v_call: TRBV3-1/TRBV3-2
cdr3_length: 15
j_call: TRBJ2-7
clone_size: NA

cdr3_aa: CASSLAGNQPQHF
cdr3_nt: TGTGCCAGCAGTTTAGCGGGCAATCAGCCCCAGCATTTT
d_call: NA
v_call: TRBV27
cdr3_length: 13
j_call: TRBJ1-5
clone_size: NA

cdr3_aa: CASSGLSYEQYF
cdr3_nt: TGTGCCAGCAGCGGCCTCTCCTACGAGCAGTACTTC
d_call: NA
v_call: TRBV5-4
cdr3_length: 12
j_call: TRBJ2-7
clone_size: NA

cdr3_aa: CASKHDKPGTMVPTQYF
cdr3_nt: TGTGCCAGCAAACACGACAAACCCGGGACTATGGTACCGACCCAGTACTTC
d_call: TRBD2
v_call: TRBV28
cdr3_length: 17
j_call: TRBJ2-5
clone_size: NA

cdr3_aa: CAWDAWDRGQRDYGYTF
cdr3_nt: TGTGCCTGGGATGCGTGGGACAGGGGGCAGCGGGACTATGGCTACACCTTC
d_call: TRBD1
v_call: TRBV30
cdr3_length: 17
j_call: TRBJ1-2
clone_size: NA

cdr3_aa: CASTALPFEDTQYF
cdr3_nt: TGTGCCAGCACCGCACTCCCTTTCGAAGATACGCAGTATTTT
d_call: NA
v_call: TRBV2
cdr3_length: 14
j_call: TRBJ2-3
clone_size: NA